These T cell receptor beta chains were read from a single sample in a study of CD8 T cells in ankylosing spondylitis. TCRdb ran MiXCR on the 5' RACE reads and lists one entry per CDR3 protein. The repertoire includes 200,000 to 300,000 distinct CDR3 sequences, 30% to 35% of them detected once, and around 4.2% sits in the top ten. The sequencing sample was made of blood, either unsorted or a sorted T cell fraction (not recorded which). These receptors were obtained from a male donor with ankylosing spondylitis or in good health (not recorded which). The CDR3 runs from the conserved cysteine through the conserved F or W. Each record gives: V gene, J gene, CDR3 protein.

TRBV20-1	TRBJ2-7	CSARGQAGRDEQYF
TRBV2	TRBJ2-7	CASRPGLAEFYEQYF
TRBV4-1	TRBJ2-5	CASSQDGISYETQYF
TRBV28	TRBJ2-5	CASSSPNGEEGETQYF
TRBV7-2	TRBJ2-2	CASSSPPGAGELFF
TRBV20-1	TRBJ2-2	CSARDSTRGLAIAGELFF
TRBV6-2/TRBV6-3	TRBJ2-7	CASTAQGTYEQYF
TRBV5-1	TRBJ2-7	CASSSPLGTDIYEQYF
TRBV5-6	TRBJ2-5	CASSLGVLETQYF
TRBV20-1	TRBJ2-3	CSAGFDTQYF
TRBV12-3/TRBV12-4	TRBJ1-1	CASSSQGTDTEAFF
TRBV12-3/TRBV12-4	TRBJ2-1	CASSSLNEQFF
TRBV29-1	TRBJ2-5	CSVRQFEETQNF
TRBV5-4	TRBJ1-2	CASSPRTGGDGYTF
TRBV20-1	TRBJ1-1	CSALGTDWMTLNTEAFF
TRBV6-1	TRBJ2-1	CASKRGTGKYNEQFF
TRBV11-2	TRBJ1-4	CASSPKRGGENEKLFF
TRBV5-1	TRBJ2-7	CASSVGTDKVEQYF
TRBV4-1	TRBJ2-5	CASSQDLGQKETQYF
TRBV20-1	TRBJ2-1	CSAGQGRNNEQFF
TRBV7-8	TRBJ2-5	CASSFQVNQETQYF
TRBV20-1	TRBJ2-3	CSARVVSTGYF
TRBV6-6	TRBJ2-2	CASSYTGAGELFF
TRBV12-3/TRBV12-4	TRBJ2-5	CASRPLAGGQETQYF
TRBV29-1	TRBJ2-5	CSVVPRNQETQYF
TRBV5-5	TRBJ1-6	CASSLVSSSYNSPLHF
TRBV10-2	TRBJ2-5	CASLQTSYQYF
TRBV5-1	TRBJ2-1	CASSLGWVDNEQFF
TRBV6-1	TRBJ2-1	CASSTGGAYNEQFF
TRBV28	TRBJ2-1	CASSLPGARDEQFF
TRBV15	TRBJ2-3	CATSREGIRRTDTQYF
TRBV6-4	TRBJ2-2	CASSGQGGAGELFF
TRBV27	TRBJ1-2	CASSSDRGFRSGDGYTF
TRBV12-3/TRBV12-4	TRBJ2-2	CASSFVAGELFF
TRBV5-5	TRBJ2-5	CASSYGLAGGMETQYF
TRBV20-1	TRBJ2-7	CSCEGRRSSYEQYF
TRBV7-3	TRBJ2-5	CASSRGGLQETQYF
TRBV2	TRBJ1-4	CAREGTTNEKLFF
TRBV10-3	TRBJ2-7	CAIWRLAGVYEQYF
TRBV27	TRBJ2-1	CASSTGTSGRNEQFF